The present entry profiles one T cell receptor (beta chain) with its context. Generated by immunoSEQ multiplex PCR, the TCRdb table keeps only in-frame clones and is missing some. The sample includes more than 300,000 clones, around 88% of them seen just once. This entry belongs to a study of blood T cell repertoires in COVID-19. Study-wide context: The study drew acute and convalescent COVID-19 samples from the United States, Italy and Spain. Nucleic acid was either cDNA or gDNA, and it came from T cells, B-cell-depleted T cells, or PBMCs.

The sample comprised peripheral blood. The TCR sequence derives from a woman aged 50 to 60 with acute or convalescent COVID-19.

The chain's CDR3 is CASSRGTSYGYTF. In nucleotides, the CDR3 is TGTGCCAGCTCAAGGGGGACCAGCTATGGCTACACCTTC. The gene calls are TRBV18 and TRBJ1-2, with D maybe TRBD1 (6 bases). Trimming stripped 5 bases from V and 4 bases from J, with 11 bases between. The CDR3 runs to 13 residues. CDR1 KGHSH and CDR2 LQKENI come from the germline V gene.